This note documents a single TCR beta chain sequence. Trimming removed 4 bases at V and 4 bases at J, with 17 bases between. The germline V gene has CDR1 SGHRS and CDR2 YFSETQ. The CDR3 is 15 amino acids. The data belong to a study of blood T cell repertoires in COVID-19. Study-wide background: Acute and convalescent COVID-19 samples came from the United States, Italy and Spain. T cells, B-cell-depleted T cells, or PBMCs supplied cDNA or gDNA.

A COVID-19 case had been met by exposed participants during the 2 weeks before study entry. Clones were sequenced by immunoSEQ multiplex PCR, and TCRdb holds only the in-frame ones, with some missing. The sample has about 280,000 clones; roughly 85% are singletons. The material sequenced was PBMCs or T cells enriched from blood (not recorded which). The chain uses TRBV5-1 and TRBJ1-1; TRBD1 might be the D (5 bases). The receptor was isolated from a man aged 40-50 years who had been exposed to COVID-19. This CDR3 reads CASSPGGGSSTEAFF. The DNA of the CDR3 is TGCGCCAGCAGCCCGGGCGGGGGGTCATCCACTGAAGCTTTCTTT.